This T cell receptor beta chain was captured by sequencing in a study of T cells in Graves' hyperthyroidism and ophthalmopathy. Amplified TCR beta CDR3 regions came from RNA transcripts. The HTBI primer set drove a first-round RT-PCR of the TCR CDR3. TCRdb re-called the multiplex PCR reads through MiXCR, storing one row per CDR3 protein. The sample holds under 300,000 distinct CDR3 sequences, around 25% seen once. CDR1 and CDR2 (germline): LGHDT, YNNKEL (reference sequence). V lost 5 bases and J lost 5; bases outside the gene matches: 18. CDR3 length: 18 residues. The chain employs TRBV3-1 and TRBJ2-5, with TRBD2 matching over 9 bases. Input material: blood. The source is a man aged 40-49 years with Graves' hyperthyroidism that later progressed to Graves' ophthalmopathy. The CDR3 bases are TGTGCCAGCAGCGCGATCCTGGGGGCGGGAGGGCGTGATGAGACCCAGTACTTC. It translates to CASSAILGAGGRDETQYF.